These 16 T cell receptor beta chains were sequenced from one sample in a study of cytomegalovirus exposure and HLA in healthy donors. This PCR relied on a set of 60 Vbeta primers and 13 Jbeta primers. Profiling relied on immunoSEQ multiplex PCR, and the TCRdb table lists in-frame clones only, not all of them. The table records roughly 100,000 clones, about 81% of them present only once. Sequencing was done on a sample of PBMCs. These receptor sequences come from a male donor in good health and CMV-seropositive.

This clone has just a few counts. The rearrangement joins TRBV27 to TRBJ2-2; D unresolved. There are 12 residues in the CDR3. The germline CDR1 and CDR2 sequences are MNHEY and SMNVEV (reference sequence). V lost 2 bases and J lost 7, with 5 bases in between. The CDR3: CASSLINGELFF. CDR3 DNA: TGTGCCAGCAGTTTAATTAACGGGGAGCTGTTTTTT.

The V gene is TRBV14, the J gene TRBJ1-1; D is ambiguous. Trimming removed 4 bases at V and 0 bases at J, with 9 bases between. The germline CDR1 and CDR2 sequences are SGHDN and FVKESK. The CDR3 consists of 14 residues. Here the CDR3 reads CASSRQNMNTEAFF. The DNA for the CDR3 is TGTGCCAGCAGCCGGCAGAACATGAACACTGAAGCTTTCTTT.

This chain joins TRBV7-2 and TRBJ2-2; no clear D. CDR1 is SGHTA and CDR2 is FQGNSA in the germline V gene. The germline V and J ends were trimmed by 3 bases and 7 bases, with 12 bases remaining between them. This CDR3 has 14 residues. In DNA, the CDR3 is TGTGCCAGCAGCTTCCGTATTTTCGGCGGGGAGCTGTTTTTT. Amino acid sequence: CASSFRIFGGELFF.

The chain recombines TRBV7-8 with TRBJ1-1; 9 bases are a match to TRBD1. The CDR3 is 15 residues long. V lost 5 bases to trimming and J lost 8 bases; unmatched junction nucleotides: 12. Germline V gene data show CDR1 as SGHVS and CDR2 as FQNEAQ. The CDR3 DNA follows: TGTGCCAGCAGCCTCCGGACAGGGGCCTCGGGAGAAGCTTTCTTT. It is translated as CASSLRTGASGEAFF.

The rearrangement uses TRBV7-9 and TRBJ2-7; the match to TRBD2 covers 8 bases. Losses at the gene ends were 3 bases for V and 2 bases for J; bases not matched to a gene: 9. The CDR3 spans 16 residues. CDR1 is SEHNR, CDR2 FQNEAQ, per germline (reference sequence). The CDR3 DNA reads as TGTGCCAGCAGCTTGGGTAAAGCGGGAGTAGCCTACGAGCAGTACTTC. This codes for CASSLGKAGVAYEQYF.

This chain links TRBV5-6 with TRBJ2-7, with 8 bases matching TRBD1. Germline V lookup: CDR1 SGHDT, CDR2 YYEEEE. This CDR3 is built from 16 residues. The V segment lost 3 bases and the J segment 0 bases; nucleotides outside the gene matches: 8. The CDR3 DNA reads TGTGCCAGCAGCTCGGGACAGGTCGATTACTCCTACGAGCAGTACTTC. Translated, it gives CASSSGQVDYSYEQYF.

This clone appeared a few times. The chain employs TRBV9 and TRBJ2-7; 12 bases map to TRBD2. This CDR3 has 17 amino acids. V lost 3 bases, J lost 1 base, and 8 bases stayed unmatched. CDR1 and CDR2 from the germline V gene are SGDLS and YYNGEE. This CDR3 is CASSANGLAGISYEQYF. CDR3 sequence (DNA): TGTGCCAGCAGCGCCAATGGACTAGCGGGGATATCCTACGAGCAGTACTTC.

The genes are TRBV6-1 and TRBJ2-6; D remains unclear. CDR1 is MNHNS and CDR2 is SASEGT in the germline V gene. V was pared by 7 bases and J by 0 bases, with 16 bases between. The CDR3 extends over 17 amino acids. The CDR3 nucleotides read TGTGCCAGCACTGATCCCCTGAGCTACTCTGGGGCCAACGTCCTGACTTTC. Translating gives CASTDPLSYSGANVLTF.

The genes are TRBV14 and TRBJ2-5; 7 bases are a match to TRBD1. Germline CDR1 is SGHDN and CDR2 is FVKESK. V was pared by 4 bases and J by 4 bases, with 12 bases of the junction left unmatched. The CDR3 contains 16 residues. CDR3 sequence (DNA): TGTGCCAGCAGCCTTCCCGGACAGGCTCTAAGAGAGACCCAGTACTTC. It is translated as CASSLPGQALRETQYF.

The chain recombines TRBV5-6 with TRBJ2-1; possibly TRBD2 for D (6 bases). Germline V lookup: CDR1 SGHDT, CDR2 YYEEEE. Trimming removed 3 bases at V and 4 bases at J, with 23 bases between. The length of the CDR3 is 18 residues. The DNA of the CDR3 is TGTGCCAGCAGCTGGGGGGTACACGTCGGGCGGGGTTACAATGAGCAGTTCTTC. It yields the protein CASSWGVHVGRGYNEQFF.

The chain has TRBV7-2 and TRBJ2-3; perhaps TRBD2 as D (5 bases). This CDR3 region has 15 residues. Germline V gives CDR1 SGHTA, CDR2 FQGNSA. The V end lost 2 bases, the J end lost 6 bases, and 15 bases lay between the germline ends. CDR3 DNA sequence: TGTGCCAGCAGCTTATTTAGTCCGGGCGGGGATACGCAGTATTTT. Translated: CASSLFSPGGDTQYF.

The rearrangement links TRBV6-5 to TRBJ1-2; tentatively, D is TRBD1 (5 bases). Looked up from germline, CDR1 is MNHEY and CDR2 is SVGAGI. CDR3 length: 12 amino acids. Trimming removed 4 bases from V and 4 bases from J, with 7 bases in between. For the CDR3, the DNA is TGTGCCAGCAGTTCGGACACCTATGGCTACACCTTC. It translates to CASSSDTYGYTF.

The chain combines TRBV6-5 with TRBJ2-7; 7 bases match TRBD1. With V trimmed by 6 bases and J by 0 bases, 8 bases remained unmatched. CDR3 length: 15 residues. Germline V gene lookup returns CDR1 MNHEY and CDR2 SVGAGI. The CDR3 sequence is CASRRPGQSSYEQYF. CDR3 nucleotide sequence: TGTGCCAGCAGACGCCCGGGACAGAGCTCCTACGAGCAGTACTTC.

The rearrangement uses TRBV2 and TRBJ1-1, with 7 nucleotides matching TRBD1. This CDR3 comprises 15 residues. CDR1 and CDR2 (germline): SNHLY, FYNNEI. The trim removed 6 bases at V and 4 bases at J, leaving 11 bases unmatched. The CDR3 DNA reads as TGTGCCAGCAGCCCCAGGACAGGAATCACCACTGAAGCTTTCTTT. It is translated as CASSPRTGITTEAFF.

The chain employs TRBV10-2 and TRBJ1-2, with TRBD1 as a possible D gene (5 bases). Germline V gene lookup returns CDR1 WSHSY and CDR2 SAAADI. The CDR3 totals 12 residues. V dropped 5 bases and J dropped 7 bases, with 11 bases sitting between them. The CDR3: CASSWATGGYTF. In DNA form, the CDR3 reads TGCGCCAGCAGTTGGGCCACAGGTGGCTACACCTTC.

The chain carries TRBV7-2 and TRBJ1-5; D is possibly TRBD1 (6 bases). With 4 bases removed from V and 1 base from J, the gap between germline ends came to 8 bases. The germline gives CDR1 SGHTA, CDR2 FQGNSA. This CDR3 is 14 amino acids long. The CDR3 DNA reads as TGTGCCAGCAGCTCGGACAGCAGCAATCAGCCCCAGCATTTT. This sequence encodes CASSSDSSNQPQHF.